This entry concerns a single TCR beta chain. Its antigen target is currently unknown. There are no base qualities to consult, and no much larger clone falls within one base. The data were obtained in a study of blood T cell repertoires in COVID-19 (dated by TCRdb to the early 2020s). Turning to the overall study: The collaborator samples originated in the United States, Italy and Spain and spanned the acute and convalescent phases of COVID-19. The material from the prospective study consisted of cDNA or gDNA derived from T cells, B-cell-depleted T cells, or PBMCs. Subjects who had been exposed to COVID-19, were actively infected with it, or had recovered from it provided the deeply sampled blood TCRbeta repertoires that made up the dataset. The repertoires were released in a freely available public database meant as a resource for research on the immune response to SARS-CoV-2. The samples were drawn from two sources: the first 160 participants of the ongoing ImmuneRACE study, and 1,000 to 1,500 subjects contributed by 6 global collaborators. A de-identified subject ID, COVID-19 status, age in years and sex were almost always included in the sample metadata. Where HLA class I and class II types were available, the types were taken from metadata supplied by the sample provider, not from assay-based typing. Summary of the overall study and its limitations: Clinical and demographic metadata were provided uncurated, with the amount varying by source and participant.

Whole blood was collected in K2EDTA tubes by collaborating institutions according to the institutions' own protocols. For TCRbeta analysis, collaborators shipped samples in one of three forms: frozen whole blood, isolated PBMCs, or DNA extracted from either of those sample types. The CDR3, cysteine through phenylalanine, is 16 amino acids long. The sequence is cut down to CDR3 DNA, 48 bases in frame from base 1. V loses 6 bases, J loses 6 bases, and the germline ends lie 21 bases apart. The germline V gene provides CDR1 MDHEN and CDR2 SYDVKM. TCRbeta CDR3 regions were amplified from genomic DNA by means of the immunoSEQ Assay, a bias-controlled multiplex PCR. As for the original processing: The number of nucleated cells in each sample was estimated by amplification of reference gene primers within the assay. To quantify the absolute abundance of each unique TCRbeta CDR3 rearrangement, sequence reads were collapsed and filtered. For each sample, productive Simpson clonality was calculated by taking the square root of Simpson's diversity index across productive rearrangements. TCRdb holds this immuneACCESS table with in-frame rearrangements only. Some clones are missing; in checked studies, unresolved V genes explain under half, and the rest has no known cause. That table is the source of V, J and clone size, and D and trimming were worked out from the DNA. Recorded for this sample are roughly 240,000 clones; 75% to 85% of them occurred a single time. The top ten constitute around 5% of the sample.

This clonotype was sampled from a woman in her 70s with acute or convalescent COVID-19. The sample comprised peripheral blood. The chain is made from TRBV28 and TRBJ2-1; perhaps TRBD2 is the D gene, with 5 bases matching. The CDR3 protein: CASSPTDPFRGNEQFF. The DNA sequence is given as TGTGCCAGCAGCCCCACGGACCCCTTCCGGGGCAATGAGCAGTTCTTC.